The 10 T cell receptor beta chains presented below share a single source sample, sequenced in a study of blood T cell repertoires in COVID-19. Assay: immunoSEQ multiplex PCR; the TCRdb copy retains only in-frame clones and omits some. The sample lists some 300,000 clones; roughly 86% were seen once. Material for sequencing was peripheral blood. These receptors were collected from a woman in her twenties or thirties with COVID-19, enrolled during active disease.

This clone was seen only a few times. This chain joins TRBV6-5 and TRBJ1-5; TRBD1 aligns across 12 bases. The CDR3 loop spans 15 amino acids. Germline lookup yields CDR1 MNHEY and CDR2 SVGAGI. V was clipped by 11 bases and J by 2 bases; unmatched bases: 7. The CDR3 DNA reads as TGTGCCGCGGGGACAGGGGGCTTCGGCAATCAGCCCCAGCATTTT. Its protein product is CAAGTGGFGNQPQHF.

This chain connects TRBV27 to TRBJ1-2, with D perhaps TRBD1 (6 bases). Germline V gene sequence: CDR1 MNHEY, CDR2 SMNVEV (reference sequence). The CDR3 runs 14 residues. The V end lost 4 bases, the J end lost 8 bases, and 17 bases lay between the germline ends. In DNA, the CDR3 is TGTGCCAGCAGTTCACTACAGGGTCTCCTAGGCTACACCTTC. Translated, it gives CASSSLQGLLGYTF.

The V call is TRBV4-1, the J call TRBJ2-3; 9 bases agree with TRBD1. The germline V gene has CDR1 MGHRA and CDR2 YSYEKL. J lost 3 bases, V lost 3 bases, and 10 bases had no gene match. This CDR3 comprises 17 residues. This CDR3 is CASSHDWDRELTDTQYF. In DNA, the CDR3 is TGCGCCAGCAGCCATGACTGGGACAGGGAGTTGACAGATACGCAGTATTTT.

This chain uses TRBV3-1 (or the pseudogene TRBV3-2) with TRBJ1-1, with 10 bases aligning to TRBD1. The ends lost 4 bases at V and 8 bases at J; junction bases unmatched: 7. The V gene's germline CDR1 is LGHDT and CDR2 YNNKEL (reference sequence). CDR3 length equals 14 residues. CDR3 bases: TGTGCCAGCAGCCCCGTTGTGGGACAGGGGGAAGCTTTCTTT. It yields the protein CASSPVVGQGEAFF.

The chain carries TRBV27 and TRBJ2-5, with D possibly being TRBD1 (5 bases). V gave up 3 bases and J gave up 5 bases, with 13 bases separating them. The germline V gene has CDR1 MNHEY and CDR2 SMNVEV (reference sequence). This CDR3 has 14 amino acids. The CDR3 here is CASSLSGFGETQYF. In DNA, the CDR3 is TGTGCCAGCAGTTTGTCAGGGTTTGGGGAGACCCAGTACTTC.

V and J are TRBV18 and TRBJ1-1, with a tentative D call TRBD1 (6 bases). Germline V gives CDR1 KGHSH, CDR2 LQKENI. V lost 3 bases, J lost 6 bases, and 14 bases lay in between. This CDR3 is 14 amino acids long. Written as DNA, the CDR3 is TGTGCCAGCTCACCTCTACTTAGGGGGTCTGAAGCTTTCTTT. Its translation: CASSPLLRGSEAFF.

The chain joins TRBV19 to TRBJ2-5; D might be TRBD2 (7 bases). Germline assignment: CDR1 LNHDA and CDR2 SQIVND (reference sequence). V lost 4 bases and J 5 bases, leaving 14 bases between the germline ends. The CDR3 length is 14 residues. The CDR3 DNA reads TGTGCCAGTAGTAATGGGGGGGGGCAGGAGACCCAGTACTTC. This translates into CASSNGGGQETQYF.

The chain links TRBV7-3 to TRBJ2-1, with a tentative D call TRBD1 (6 bases). This CDR3 contains 15 residues. In germline, CDR1 is SGHTA, CDR2 FQGTGA. V was cut by 3 bases and J by 4 bases, with 13 bases left in between. DNA for the CDR3: TGTGCCAGCAGCTTGGCAGGGGTGAAGTACAATGAGCAGTTCTTC. Its protein is CASSLAGVKYNEQFF.

The V call is TRBV2, the J call TRBJ1-2; possibly TRBD1 for D (5 bases). The CDR3 runs to 12 residues. CDR1 is SNHLY and CDR2 is FYNNEI in the germline V gene. The V end was cut by 8 bases, the J end by 8 bases, with 15 bases between. The CDR3 nucleotides are TGTGCCAGCTTGGAACGGAGGGGCGGCTACACCTTC. Residues: CASLERRGGYTF. Full variable domain (rest looked up from reference TRBV2 and TRBJ1-2): EPEVTQTPSHQVTQMGQEVILRCVPISNHLYFYWYRQILGQKVEFLVSFYNNEISEKSEIFDDQFSVERPDGSNFTLKIRSTKLEDSAMYFCASLERRGGYTFGSGTRLTVV.

The chain combines TRBV4-1 with TRBJ1-3; D is perhaps TRBD1 (5 bases). The CDR3 sequence is 16 residues long. Germline V CDR1 and CDR2: MGHRA, YSYEKL. V shed 3 bases and J shed 0 bases, with 12 bases lying between them. CDR3 coding DNA: TGCGCCAGCAGCCAGGGGACTCCCAACTCTGGAAACACCATATATTTT. Translation: CASSQGTPNSGNTIYF.